The 23 T cell receptor beta chains listed next were all sequenced from one sample in a study of T cells in Graves' hyperthyroidism and ophthalmopathy. Regions amplified from RNA transcripts were the TCR beta CDR3 regions. The HTBI primer set drove a first-round RT-PCR of the TCR CDR3. MiXCR, run by TCRdb on the multiplex PCR reads, gives a single entry per CDR3 protein. The data hold almost 350,000 distinct CDR3 sequences, with about a sixth observed a single time. The source material was blood. Receptors were obtained from a woman in her thirties or forties with Graves' ophthalmopathy.

There are many counts of this clonotype. This chain connects TRBV3-1 to TRBJ2-7, with D possibly TRBD2 on 5 matching bases. CDR1 is LGHDT, CDR2 YNNKEL, per germline (reference sequence). V dropped 4 bases and J dropped 2 bases, with 12 bases sitting between them. The CDR3 loop spans 14 amino acids. CDR3 region: CASSPFRGAYEQYF. The DNA for the CDR3 is TGTGCCAGCAGCCCTTTTCGGGGAGCCTACGAGCAGTACTTC.

The chain recombines TRBV20-1 with TRBJ2-7, with 8 bases matching TRBD1. The J segment lost 0 bases and the V segment lost 2 bases, leaving 3 bases of the junction unmatched. Germline V gene data show CDR1 as DFQATT and CDR2 as SNEGSKA (reference sequence). The CDR3 sequence is 14 residues long. The CDR3 here is CSARQGARSYEQYF. Written as DNA, the CDR3 is TGCAGTGCTAGACAGGGGGCACGCTCCTACGAGCAGTACTTC.

This clonotype has a count of ten or more. The chain links TRBV5-1 to TRBJ2-7; D may match TRBD1 or TRBD2 (5 bases each). The germline CDR1 and CDR2 sequences are SGHRS and YFSETQ. V was clipped by 1 base and J by 4 bases, with 12 bases between them. The CDR3 length is 14 residues. The CDR3 reads CASSLMGTLYEQYF. The DNA of the CDR3 is TGCGCCAGCAGCTTGATGGGGACCTTATACGAGCAGTACTTC.

This clonotype was observed many times. The genes are TRBV2 and TRBJ2-2; D gene uncertain. There are 12 residues in the CDR3. Germline-derived CDR1 and CDR2 are SNHLY and FYNNEI. The V and J ends lost 6 bases and 6 bases respectively, with 8 bases between them. CDR3 residues: CASRGDAGELFF. As DNA, the CDR3 is TGTGCCAGCAGGGGTGACGCCGGGGAGCTGTTTTTT.

This clonotype appeared many times. The chain couples TRBV6-4 to TRBJ2-7; 9 positions match TRBD2. CDR3 length equals 14 residues. Germline lookup yields CDR1 MRHNA and CDR2 SNTAGT. V gave up 7 bases and J gave up 4 bases; unmatched junction bases: 8. The CDR3 is CASTSSGAGYEQYF. DNA of the CDR3: TGTGCCAGCACGTCTAGCGGGGCTGGGTACGAGCAGTACTTC.

Ten or more counts support this clonotype. V gene TRBV28 combines with J gene TRBJ1-2; TRBD1 matches at 9 bases. Looked up from germline, CDR1 is MDHEN and CDR2 is SYDVKM. The CDR3 runs to 18 residues. J lost 3 bases, V lost 5 bases, and 16 bases had no gene match. The CDR3 nucleotides read TGTGCCAGCAGTCGCTACTCCCGGGACAGGGCGTCTGACTATGGCTACACCTTC. It specifies CASSRYSRDRASDYGYTF.

This clonotype appeared a few times. J is TRBJ2-7 and V is TRBV5-1, with D tentatively TRBD1 (6 bases). The CDR3 extends over 15 amino acids. V was clipped by 0 bases and J by 0 bases, with 10 bases between them. Germline V lookup: CDR1 SGHRS, CDR2 YFSETQ. The CDR3 DNA is TGCGCCAGCAGCTTGGACGGGACAAGCTCCTACGAGCAGTACTTC. Residues: CASSLDGTSSYEQYF.

The chain combines TRBV10-3 with TRBJ2-5, with D tentatively TRBD1 or TRBD2 (5 bases each). Germline CDR1 ENHRY, CDR2 SYGVKD. There are 13 residues in the CDR3. V lost 4 bases to trimming and J lost 3 bases, with 9 bases between them. CDR3 DNA sequence: TGTGCCATCAGTGTCGGGGCAGAAGAGACCCAGTACTTC. As protein: CAISVGAEETQYF.

This clonotype was detected ten times or more. Here the CDR3 DNA reads TGTGCCAGCAACGACAGGGGGCGAGAGACCCAGTACTTC. Its protein is CASNDRGRETQYF. The gene calls are TRBV3-1 and TRBJ2-5; 10 bases match TRBD1. Germline-derived CDR1 and CDR2 are LGHDT and YNNKEL (reference sequence). The ends lost 7 bases at V and 4 bases at J; junction bases unmatched: 3. CDR3 length: 13 residues.

This clonotype showed up many times. The rearrangement joins TRBV29-1 to TRBJ1-2; D is undetermined. V lost 2 bases, J lost 2 bases, and 6 bases lay in between. The CDR3 has 12 residues. Germline-derived CDR1 and CDR2 are SQVTM and ANQGSEA. Here the CDR3 reads CSVEKENYGYTF. CDR3 bases: TGCAGCGTTGAAAAGGAGAACTATGGCTACACCTTC.

This clonotype was observed at least ten times. This sequence joins TRBV13 and TRBJ1-1; D is perhaps TRBD1 (5 bases). V was clipped by 5 bases and J by 6 bases, with 16 bases between them. The CDR3 is 14 amino acids. Germline V gene lookup returns CDR1 PRHDT and CDR2 FYEKMQ (reference sequence). This CDR3 reads CASSQASGVPEAFF. CDR3 sequence (DNA): TGTGCCAGCAGCCAGGCGTCGGGGGTCCCTGAAGCTTTCTTT.

This clonotype was seen ten or more times. The rearrangement uses TRBV12-3 or TRBV12-4 and TRBJ1-1; D gene uncertain. The CDR3 is 13 amino acids. V was pared by 8 bases and J by 1 base, with 11 bases between. The CDR3 sequence: CASLPRENTEAFF. The CDR3 nucleotides are TGTGCCAGCCTCCCACGAGAGAACACTGAAGCTTTCTTT.

The DNA of the CDR3 is TGCGCCAGCAGCCAGGACAGGGGTCCTAATCAGCCCCAGCATTTT. Translating it yields CASSQDRGPNQPQHF. The chain has TRBV5-1 and TRBJ1-5; 9 nucleotides agree with TRBD1. The CDR3 extends over 15 amino acids. The V and J ends lost 4 bases and 4 bases, in that order; junction bases with no gene match: 6. Germline CDR1 SGHRS, CDR2 YFSETQ.

This clonotype was detected many times. V usage is TRBV11-2 and J usage is TRBJ2-5, with a possible D match to TRBD2 (5 bases). CDR1 is SGHAT, CDR2 FQNNGV, per germline. Between the trimmed V and J ends, which lost 1 base and 2 bases, there was a span of 5 bases. The CDR3 is 13 amino acids. The CDR3 here is CASSLGTQETQYF. The CDR3 nucleotides are TGTGCCAGCAGCTTAGGGACTCAAGAGACCCAGTACTTC.

This clonotype was detected ten times or more. The rearrangement links TRBV19 to TRBJ1-5, with 7 positions matching TRBD1. CDR3 length: 15 amino acids. The V segment lost 5 bases and the J segment 0 bases; nucleotides outside the gene matches: 4. CDR1 and CDR2 (germline): LNHDA, SQIVND (reference sequence). As DNA, the CDR3 is TGTGCCAGTAGTCCTACAGGGGTTAGCAATCAGCCCCAGCATTTT. This gives the protein CASSPTGVSNQPQHF.

The J gene is TRBJ2-7, the V gene TRBV27; 7 bases are shared with TRBD1. The DNA end is a closer match to TRBJ2-1, so the J assignment may be wrong. CDR1 and CDR2 (germline): MNHEY, SMNVEV (reference sequence). This CDR3 is built from 16 residues. The CDR3 DNA reads TGTGCCAGCAGTCCGCTTACGGTACAGGGGCTCAACGAGCAGTTCTTC. As protein: CASSPLTVQGLNEQFF.

This clonotype was counted ten times or more. J is TRBJ1-5 and V is TRBV6-2 or TRBV6-3; unclear D gene. The CDR3 totals 14 residues. Trimming shortened V by 0 bases and J by 7 bases, and 10 bases separated the two germline ends. Germline CDR1 is MNHEY and CDR2 is SVGEGT. The CDR3 nucleotides read TGTGCCAGCAGTTACTCGACTGGGCGACAGCCCCAGCATTTT. Protein: CASSYSTGRQPQHF.

This clonotype has at least ten counts. The rearrangement joins TRBV30 to TRBJ1-1; D not resolved. The CDR3 is 13 amino acids. Deletions cut 3 bases from V and 3 bases from J, with 11 bases between. CDR1 and CDR2 from the germline V gene are GTSNPN and SVGIG (reference sequence). The CDR3 DNA reads as TGTGCCTGGAGATACGGTTTGGACACTGAAGCTTTCTTT. Its protein is CAWRYGLDTEAFF. The whole variable domain, remainder taken from reference TRBV30 and TRBJ1-1, is SQTIHQWPATLVQPVGSPLSLECTVEGTSNPNLYWYRQAAGRGLQLLFYSVGIGQISSEVPQNLSASRPQDRQFILSSKKLLLSDSGFYLCAWRYGLDTEAFFGQGTRLTVV.

In its sample, this clonotype was seen many times. The chain links TRBV28 to TRBJ2-7, with D uncertain. Germline CDR1 and CDR2: MDHEN and SYDVKM. CDR3 length: 15 residues. The ends were cut back, 4 bases at V and 4 bases at J, with 17 bases in the middle. CDR3 in amino acids: CASSSHLTVTYEQYF. CDR3 coding DNA: TGTGCCAGCAGTTCACATTTGACCGTCACGTACGAGCAGTACTTC.

This clonotype came up many times. The rearrangement joins TRBV10-3 to TRBJ1-3, with D hard to call. V was shortened by 2 bases and J by 4 bases, with 9 bases between the two germline ends. CDR3 length: 14 residues. Germline assignment: CDR1 ENHRY and CDR2 SYGVKD. The CDR3 loop is CAISEEVRGNTIYF. CDR3 DNA: TGTGCCATCAGTGAGGAAGTACGAGGAAACACCATATATTTT.

This clonotype appeared many times. The chain couples TRBV20-1 to TRBJ1-3; a weak D match, TRBD1 (5 bases). V was cut by 3 bases and J by 0 bases, with 9 bases left in between. The CDR3 is 14 amino acids. Germline lookup yields CDR1 DFQATT and CDR2 SNEGSKA (reference sequence). The DNA of the CDR3 is TGCAGTGCTAGGTGGAGGGGCTCTGGAAACACCATATATTTT. Its translation is CSARWRGSGNTIYF.

This clonotype has at least ten counts. The V call is TRBV2, the J call TRBJ2-7, with a possible D match to TRBD2 (7 bases). CDR1 and CDR2 from the germline V gene are SNHLY and FYNNEI. The CDR3 spans 14 residues. Trimming removed 5 bases at V and 7 bases at J, with 18 bases between. The CDR3 region is CASSIREARGEQYF. As DNA, the CDR3 is TGTGCCAGCAGTATTCGGGAGGCAAGGGGGGAGCAGTACTTC.

This clonotype was detected many times. The rearrangement links TRBV27 to TRBJ2-7, with 9 bases identical to TRBD2. Germline trimming cut 2 bases from V and 5 bases from J; bases unmatched to any gene: 7. Per the germline V gene, CDR1 is MNHEY and CDR2 is SMNVEV (reference sequence). There are 15 residues in the CDR3. CDR3 in DNA: TGTGCCAGCAGTTTAAGGTCTAGCGGGAAAGACGAGCAGTACTTC. Its protein product is CASSLRSSGKDEQYF.